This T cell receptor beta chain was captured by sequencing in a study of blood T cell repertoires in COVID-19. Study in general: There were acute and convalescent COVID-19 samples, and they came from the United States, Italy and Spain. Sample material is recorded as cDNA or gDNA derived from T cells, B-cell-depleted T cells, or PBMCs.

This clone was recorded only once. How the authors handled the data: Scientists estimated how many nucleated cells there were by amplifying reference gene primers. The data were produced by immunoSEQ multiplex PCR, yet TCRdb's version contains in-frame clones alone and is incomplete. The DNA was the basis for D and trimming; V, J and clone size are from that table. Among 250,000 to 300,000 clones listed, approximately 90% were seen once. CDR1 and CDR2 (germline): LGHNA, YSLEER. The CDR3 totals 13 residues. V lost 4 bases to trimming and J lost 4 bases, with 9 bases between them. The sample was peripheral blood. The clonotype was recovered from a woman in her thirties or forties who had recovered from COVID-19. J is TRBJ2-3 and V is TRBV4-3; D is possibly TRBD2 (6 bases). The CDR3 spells CASSRTGADTQYF. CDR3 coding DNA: TGCGCCAGCAGCCGAACGGGGGCAGATACGCAGTATTTT.